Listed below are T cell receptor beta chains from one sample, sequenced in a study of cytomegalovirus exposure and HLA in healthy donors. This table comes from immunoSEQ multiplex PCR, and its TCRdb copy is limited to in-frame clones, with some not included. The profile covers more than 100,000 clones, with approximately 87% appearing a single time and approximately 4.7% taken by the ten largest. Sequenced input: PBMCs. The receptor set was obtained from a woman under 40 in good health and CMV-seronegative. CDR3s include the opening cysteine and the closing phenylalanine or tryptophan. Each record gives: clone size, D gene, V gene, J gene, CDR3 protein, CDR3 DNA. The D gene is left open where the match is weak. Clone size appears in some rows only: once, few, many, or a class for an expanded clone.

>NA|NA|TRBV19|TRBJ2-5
CASSTITSLETQYF
TGTGCCAGTAGTACCATTACTAGCTTAGAGACCCAGTACTTC
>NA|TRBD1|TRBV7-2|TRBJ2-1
CASSLVRTGAEQFF
TGTGCCAGCAGCTTAGTTAGGACAGGGGCTGAGCAGTTCTTC
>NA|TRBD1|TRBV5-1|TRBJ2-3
CASSRIDRGFTDTQYF
TGCGCCAGCAGCAGGATAGACAGGGGCTTCACAGATACGCAGTATTTT
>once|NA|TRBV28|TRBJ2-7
CASSLPRGTNSYEQYF
TGTGCCAGCAGCCTTCCCCGGGGAACTAACTCCTACGAGCAGTACTTC
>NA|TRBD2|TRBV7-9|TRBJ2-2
CASSSIPSGRASGELFF
TGTGCCAGCAGCTCGATACCTAGCGGGAGGGCGTCCGGGGAGCTGTTTTTT
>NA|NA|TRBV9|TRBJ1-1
CASSVDQATEAFF
TGTGCCAGCAGCGTAGACCAGGCCACTGAAGCTTTCTTT
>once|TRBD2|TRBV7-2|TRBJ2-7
CASSPGALAAYEQYF
TGTGCCAGCAGCCCGGGAGCCCTAGCGGCCTACGAGCAGTACTTC
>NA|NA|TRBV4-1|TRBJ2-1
CASGISSLALGNEQFF
TGCGCCAGCGGAATTTCCTCTTTAGCGCTGGGGAATGAGCAGTTCTTC
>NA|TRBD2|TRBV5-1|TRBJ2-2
CASSLAGEGTGELFF
TGCGCCAGCAGCTTAGCGGGAGAGGGCACCGGGGAGCTGTTTTTT
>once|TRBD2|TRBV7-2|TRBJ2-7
CASSPEGTSGSRLEQYF
TGTGCCAGCAGCCCTGAGGGGACTAGCGGGTCCCGGTTGGAGCAGTACTTC
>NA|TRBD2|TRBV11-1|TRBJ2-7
CASSRHPGLEVDEQYF
TGTGCCAGCAGCAGACATCCGGGACTAGAGGTCGACGAGCAGTACTTC
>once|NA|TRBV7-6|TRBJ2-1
CASSIARSSYNEQFF
TGTGCCAGCAGCATTGCCCGGAGCTCCTACAATGAGCAGTTCTTC
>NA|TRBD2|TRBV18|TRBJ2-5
CASSPLLAGGQETQYF
TGTGCCAGCTCACCACTCCTAGCGGGGGGGCAGGAGACCCAGTACTTC
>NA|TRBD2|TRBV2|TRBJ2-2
CASSLTSGGALGELFF
TGTGCCAGCAGCCTCACTAGCGGGGGGGCCCTCGGGGAGCTGTTTTTT
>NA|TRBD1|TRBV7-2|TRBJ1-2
CASSSGQGTGGYTF
TGTGCCAGCAGCTCCGGACAGGGGACGGGTGGCTACACCTTC
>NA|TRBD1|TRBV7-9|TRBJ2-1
CASSQGQGQFF
TGTGCCAGCAGTCAGGGACAGGGACAGTTCTTC
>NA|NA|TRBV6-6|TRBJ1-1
CASRAQGMGNTEAFF
TGTGCCAGCAGAGCACAGGGTATGGGGAACACTGAAGCTTTCTTT
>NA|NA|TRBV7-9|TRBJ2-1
CASKLQGFLNNEQFF
TGTGCCAGCAAGCTACAGGGTTTTTTGAACAATGAGCAGTTCTTC
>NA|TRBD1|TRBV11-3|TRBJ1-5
CASSSQNRGVPPNQPQHF
TGTGCCAGCAGCTCACAAAACAGGGGTGTCCCGCCCAATCAGCCCCAGCATTTT
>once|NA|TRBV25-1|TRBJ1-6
CASSEIQANSPLHF
TGTGCCAGCAGTGAAATACAGGCGAATTCACCCCTCCACTTT
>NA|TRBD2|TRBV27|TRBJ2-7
CASRPHSSGRYEQYF
TGTGCCAGCAGACCCCACTCTAGCGGGAGGTACGAGCAGTACTTC
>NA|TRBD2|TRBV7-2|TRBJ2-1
CASSLSSGVYNEQFF
TGTGCCAGCAGCTTATCTAGCGGGGTCTACAATGAGCAGTTCTTC
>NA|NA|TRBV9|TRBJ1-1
CASSVDEERRGRGTEAFF
TGTGCCAGCAGCGTAGATGAGGAGAGGAGGGGAAGGGGAACTGAAGCTTTCTTT
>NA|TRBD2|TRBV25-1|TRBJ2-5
CASSDRLAGLQETQYF
TGTGCCAGCAGTGACCGCTTAGCGGGGCTCCAAGAGACCCAGTACTTC
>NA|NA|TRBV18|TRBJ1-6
CASSPAERNSPLHF
TGTGCCAGCTCACCAGCCGAGAGGAATTCACCCCTCCACTTT
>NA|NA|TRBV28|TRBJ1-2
CASSRGGANYGYTF
TGTGCCAGCAGCCGGGGGGGAGCTAACTATGGCTACACCTTC
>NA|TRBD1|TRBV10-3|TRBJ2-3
CAISESGGRFRDRGPDTQYF
TGTGCCATCAGTGAGTCTGGGGGTCGATTTAGGGACAGGGGTCCAGATACGCAGTATTTT
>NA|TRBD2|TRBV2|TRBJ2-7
CASSELGLALKYSYEQYF
TGTGCCAGCAGTGAACTGGGACTAGCGCTTAAGTACTCCTACGAGCAGTACTTC
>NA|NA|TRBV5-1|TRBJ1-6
CASSSAPDSPLHF
TGCGCCAGCAGTTCTGCTCCGGATTCACCCCTCCACTTT
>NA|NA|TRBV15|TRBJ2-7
CATSRVFTGPNYEQYF
TGTGCCACCAGCAGAGTTTTCACAGGGCCTAACTACGAGCAGTACTTC
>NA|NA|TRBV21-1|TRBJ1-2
CASRDFLGEDYGYTF
TGTGCCAGCAGGGATTTCTTGGGGGAGGACTATGGCTACACCTTC
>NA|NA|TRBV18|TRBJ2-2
CASSPLEKGSAGELFF
TGTGCCAGCTCACCACTGGAAAAGGGGTCGGCCGGGGAGCTGTTTTTT
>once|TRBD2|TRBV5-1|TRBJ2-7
CASSLGPGGVYEQYF
TGCGCCAGCAGCTTGGGGCCCGGGGGGGTCTACGAGCAGTACTTC
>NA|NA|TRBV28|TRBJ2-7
CASSFALRGRKDYEQYF
TGTGCCAGCAGTTTTGCTCTCAGGGGTAGAAAAGACTACGAGCAGTACTTC
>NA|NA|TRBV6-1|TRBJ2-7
CASSDRGLEHEQYF
TGTGCCAGCAGTGATCGAGGGCTCGAACACGAGCAGTACTTC
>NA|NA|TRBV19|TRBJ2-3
CASSIRVTDTQYF
TGTGCCAGTAGTATCCGGGTCACAGATACGCAGTATTTT
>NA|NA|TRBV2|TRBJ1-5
CASGQFSNQPQHF
TGTGCCAGCGGACAGTTTAGCAATCAGCCCCAGCATTTT